The 8 T cell receptor beta chains presented below share a single source sample, sequenced in a study of technical replicates of blood from several donors. Method: immunoSEQ multiplex PCR; TCRdb's copy keeps in-frame clones and lacks some. The table includes about 97,000 clones, about 95% detected once. The sample was T cells isolated from PBMCs. These receptors all come from a human donor in good health.

The rearrangement uses TRBV4-2 and TRBJ2-7; D call uncertain. CDR3 length: 12 amino acids. The V and J ends lost 5 bases and 2 bases respectively, with 7 bases between them. Germline V gives CDR1 LGHNA, CDR2 YNFKEQ. The CDR3 loop reads CASSGGAYEQYF. Written as DNA, the CDR3 is TGTGCCAGCAGCGGCGGAGCCTACGAGCAGTACTTC.

This chain joins TRBV5-1 and TRBJ2-3; 10 positions agree with TRBD2. Germline CDR1 and CDR2: SGHRS and YFSETQ. Germline trimming cut 4 bases from V and 1 base from J; bases unmatched to any gene: 6. This CDR3 contains 16 residues. Here the CDR3 reads CASSPGLAGGTDTQYF. The DNA for the CDR3 is TGCGCCAGCAGCCCAGGGCTAGCGGGAGGCACAGATACGCAGTATTTT.

The chain couples TRBV27 to TRBJ1-1; tentative D call: TRBD1 (5 bases). This CDR3 is built from 14 residues. The V and J ends lost 6 bases and 4 bases respectively, with 15 bases between them. CDR1 and CDR2 (germline): MNHEY, SMNVEV (reference sequence). CDR3 residues: CASRSLLGLTEAFF. The CDR3 DNA reads as TGTGCCAGCAGGTCCTTGTTGGGGCTCACTGAAGCTTTCTTT.

The chain uses TRBV5-4 and TRBJ2-1; 7 positions agree with TRBD2. The CDR3 is 15 residues long. The germline gives CDR1 SGHNT, CDR2 YYREEE (reference sequence). The V segment lost 4 bases and the J segment 7 bases; nucleotides outside the gene matches: 11. DNA for the CDR3: TGTGCCAGCAGCCGAGGACTAGGGAACGGTAATGAGCAGTTCTTC. It translates to CASSRGLGNGNEQFF.

The gene calls are TRBV9 and TRBJ2-1, with 9 bases lining up with TRBD1. This CDR3 has 14 residues. Germline V gene sequence: CDR1 SGDLS, CDR2 YYNGEE. The V and J ends lost 3 bases and 9 bases, in that order; junction bases with no gene match: 7. This CDR3 is CASSGTTGGTEQFF. Written as DNA, the CDR3 is TGTGCCAGCAGCGGAACAACAGGGGGCACTGAGCAGTTCTTC.

This chain uses TRBV19 with TRBJ1-1, with a tentative D call TRBD1 (6 bases). This CDR3 has 16 amino acids. The V gene's germline CDR1 is LNHDA and CDR2 SQIVND (reference sequence). V lost 1 base to trimming and J lost 8 bases, with 20 bases between them. The CDR3 region is CASSIGGIRGAVEAFF. The DNA for the CDR3 is TGTGCCAGTAGTATAGGCGGTATTCGGGGGGCAGTAGAAGCTTTCTTT. Full variable domain (missing parts from reference TRBV19 and TRBJ1-1): DGGITQSPKYLFRKEGQNVTLSCEQNLNHDAMYWYRQDPGQGLRLIYYSQIVNDFQKGDIAEGYSVSREKKESFPLTVTSAQKNPTAFYLCASSIGGIRGAVEAFFGQGTRLTVV.

The rearrangement uses TRBV5-1 and TRBJ2-7; tentative D call: TRBD1 (5 bases). The CDR3 loop spans 13 amino acids. The V end was cut by 4 bases, the J end by 2 bases, with 10 bases between. The germline V gene has CDR1 SGHRS and CDR2 YFSETQ. As DNA, the CDR3 is TGCGCCAGCAGCCTCTCAGGGACCTACGAGCAGTACTTC. Translation gives CASSLSGTYEQYF.

This chain joins TRBV5-4 and TRBJ2-5, with TRBD1 matching 8 bases. V trimming: 3 bases; J trimming: 5 bases; junction bases outside the gene matches: 12. The CDR3 is 16 residues long. The V gene's germline CDR1 is SGHNT and CDR2 YYREEE (reference sequence). The chain's CDR3 is CASSSDGQGIPETQYF. Here the CDR3 DNA reads TGTGCCAGCAGCTCGGACGGACAGGGTATCCCTGAGACCCAGTACTTC.